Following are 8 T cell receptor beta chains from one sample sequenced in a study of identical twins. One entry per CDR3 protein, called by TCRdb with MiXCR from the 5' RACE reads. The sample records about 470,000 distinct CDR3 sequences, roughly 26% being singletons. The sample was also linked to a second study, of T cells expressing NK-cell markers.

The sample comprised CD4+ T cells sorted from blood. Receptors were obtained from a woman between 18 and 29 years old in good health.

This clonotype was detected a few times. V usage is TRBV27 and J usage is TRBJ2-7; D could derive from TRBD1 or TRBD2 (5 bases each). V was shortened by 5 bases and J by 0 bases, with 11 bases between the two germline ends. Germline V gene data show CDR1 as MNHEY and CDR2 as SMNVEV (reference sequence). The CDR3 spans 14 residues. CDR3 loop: CASSRDGASYEQYF. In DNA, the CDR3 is TGTGCCAGCAGTCGGGACGGGGCCTCCTACGAGCAGTACTTC.

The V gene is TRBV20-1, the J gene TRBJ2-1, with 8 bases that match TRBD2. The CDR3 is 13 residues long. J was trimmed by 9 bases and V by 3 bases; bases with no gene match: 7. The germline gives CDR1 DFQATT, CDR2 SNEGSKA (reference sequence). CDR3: CSASGRAGSEQFF. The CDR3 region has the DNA TGCAGTGCTAGCGGGAGGGCGGGTAGTGAGCAGTTCTTC.

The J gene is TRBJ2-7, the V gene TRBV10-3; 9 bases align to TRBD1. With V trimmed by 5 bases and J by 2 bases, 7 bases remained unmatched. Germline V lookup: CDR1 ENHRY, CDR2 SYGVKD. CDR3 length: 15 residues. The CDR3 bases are TGTGCCATCAGTTCCGGGACAGGGATTACCTACGAGCAGTACTTC. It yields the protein CAISSGTGITYEQYF.

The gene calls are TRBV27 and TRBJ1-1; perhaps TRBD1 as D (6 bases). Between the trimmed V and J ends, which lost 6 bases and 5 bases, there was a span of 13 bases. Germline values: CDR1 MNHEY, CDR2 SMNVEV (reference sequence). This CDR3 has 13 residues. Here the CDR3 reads CASSRGSGTEAFF. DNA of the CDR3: TGTGCCAGCAGCAGGGGATCGGGGACTGAAGCTTTCTTT.

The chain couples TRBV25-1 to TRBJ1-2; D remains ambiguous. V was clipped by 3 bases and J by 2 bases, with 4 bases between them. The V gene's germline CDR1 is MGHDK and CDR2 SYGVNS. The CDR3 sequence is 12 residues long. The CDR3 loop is CASSEGNYGYTF. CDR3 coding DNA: TGTGCCAGCAGTGAGGGAAACTATGGCTACACCTTC.

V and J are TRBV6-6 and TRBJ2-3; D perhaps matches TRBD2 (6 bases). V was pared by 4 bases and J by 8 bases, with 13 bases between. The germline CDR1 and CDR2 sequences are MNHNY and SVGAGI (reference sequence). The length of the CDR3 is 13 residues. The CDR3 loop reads CASSSGEVGTQYF. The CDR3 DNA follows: TGTGCCAGCAGTTCCGGGGAGGTTGGTACGCAGTATTTT.

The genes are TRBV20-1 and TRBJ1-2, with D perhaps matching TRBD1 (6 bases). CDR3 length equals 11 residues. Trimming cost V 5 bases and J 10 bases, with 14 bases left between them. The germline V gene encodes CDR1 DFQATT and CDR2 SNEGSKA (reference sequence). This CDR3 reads CSASPRGAYTF. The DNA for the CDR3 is TGCAGTGCTTCTCCCAGGGGAGCCTACACCTTC.

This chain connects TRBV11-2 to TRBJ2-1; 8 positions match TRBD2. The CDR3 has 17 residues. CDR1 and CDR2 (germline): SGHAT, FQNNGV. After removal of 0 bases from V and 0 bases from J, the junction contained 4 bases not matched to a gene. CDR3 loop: CASSLEVGGGSYNEQFF. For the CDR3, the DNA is TGTGCCAGCAGCTTAGAGGTCGGGGGGGGCTCCTACAATGAGCAGTTCTTC.